The 3 T cell receptor beta chains in this list originate from one sample, sequenced in a study of cytomegalovirus exposure and HLA in healthy donors. Vbeta (60) and Jbeta (13) primers were used in the PCR. Data came from immunoSEQ multiplex PCR; TCRdb stores just in-frame clones and leaves some out. The data contain hundreds of thousands of clones, roughly 70% of them singletons. The sequenced sample was PBMCs. Receptor source: a female donor in good health and CMV-seronegative.

This clone was detected only a few times. V gene TRBV10-3 combines with J gene TRBJ1-2; TRBD1 aligns across 10 bases. The CDR3 has 14 amino acids. V trimming: 11 bases; J trimming: 7 bases; junction bases outside the gene matches: 13. Germline V gene data show CDR1 as ENHRY and CDR2 as SYGVKD. Written as DNA, the CDR3 is TGTGCCTTACATGCCTCTGGGACAGGGGTTGGCTACACCTTC. Its protein product is CALHASGTGVGYTF.

This clone was recorded a few times. V and J are TRBV27 and TRBJ2-7, with 8 bases that match TRBD2. Germline trimming cut 7 bases from V and 3 bases from J; bases unmatched to any gene: 11. CDR3 length: 15 amino acids. Germline values: CDR1 MNHEY, CDR2 SMNVEV (reference sequence). This CDR3 is CASTPRGGRDYEQYF. The CDR3 DNA reads as TGTGCCAGCACCCCCCGGGGGGGCAGGGACTACGAGCAGTACTTC.

This chain uses TRBV28 with TRBJ2-1; 11 bases match TRBD2. J was trimmed by 9 bases and V by 5 bases; bases with no gene match: 15. This CDR3 region has 17 residues. The V gene's germline CDR1 is MDHEN and CDR2 SYDVKM. The DNA for the CDR3 is TGTGCCAGCAGTCTACCCGGGGGTAGCGGGAGGGCTCGTGAGCAGTTCTTC. This translates into CASSLPGGSGRAREQFF.